This T cell receptor beta chain is drawn from a study of blood T cell repertoires in COVID-19. In the study's own analysis: Scientists estimated how many nucleated cells there were by amplifying reference gene primers. Sequencing was performed with immunoSEQ multiplex PCR; in TCRdb, only in-frame clones are kept and a portion is missing. V, J and clone size reflect that table, while D and trimming were determined from the DNA. In the table there are 150,000 or so clones, about 80% of which are singletons. The germline V gene has CDR1 MNHNS and CDR2 SASEGT. V was clipped by 2 bases and J by 8 bases; unmatched bases: 9. The CDR3 loop spans 15 amino acids.

This TCR was recovered from a woman aged 60 to 75 with acute or convalescent COVID-19. The gene calls are TRBV6-1 and TRBJ1-2; 9 nucleotides agree with TRBD1. The sample was peripheral blood. The CDR3 loop is CASSEIRDRVGGYTF. The CDR3 nucleotides read TGTGCCAGCAGTGAAATAAGGGACAGGGTAGGCGGCTACACCTTC.